The source of this T cell receptor beta chain is a study of neoadjuvant nivolumab and ipilimumab in lung cancer. Study results and caveats: From pretherapy to surgery, tumor richness and clonality rose with dual therapy. Resected-tumor TCR richness correlated positively with pretherapy blood richness. TCR richness and clonality were higher in tumors than adjacent uninvolved lung.

On this clone itself: Its antigen is currently unknown.

Produced via immunoSEQ multiplex PCR; TCRdb's table is partial and in-frame only. This sample has 5,500 to 8,500 clones, with 65% to 85% found just once. CDR3 length: 17 residues. The ends lost 5 bases at V and 4 bases at J; junction bases unmatched: 10. The germline V gene encodes CDR1 SSHAT and CDR2 FNYEAQ (reference sequence). The V gene is TRBV7-7, the J gene TRBJ2-2; 10 bases match TRBD2. The sequence was obtained from an adult with non-small cell lung cancer. The sequences come from tumor tissue, collected after neoadjuvant nivolumab, alone or with ipilimumab, at or shortly before surgery. CDR3 sequence (DNA): TGTGCCAGCAGCCGGGAATCTAGCGGGAGTAGCACCGGGGAGCTGTTTTTT. It is translated as CASSRESSGSSTGELFF.